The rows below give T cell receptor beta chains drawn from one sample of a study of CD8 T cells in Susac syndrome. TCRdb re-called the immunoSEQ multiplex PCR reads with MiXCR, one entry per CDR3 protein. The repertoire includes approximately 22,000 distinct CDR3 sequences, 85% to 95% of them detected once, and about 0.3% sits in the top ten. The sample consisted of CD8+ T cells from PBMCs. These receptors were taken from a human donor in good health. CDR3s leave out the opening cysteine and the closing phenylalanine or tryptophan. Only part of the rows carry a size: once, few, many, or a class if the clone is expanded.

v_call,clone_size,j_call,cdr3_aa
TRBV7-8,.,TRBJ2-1,ASSFRTGMNEQF
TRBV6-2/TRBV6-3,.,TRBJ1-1,ASTMTENTEAF
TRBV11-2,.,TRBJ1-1,ASETGRRSEAF
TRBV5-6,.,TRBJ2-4,ASSVLIGLAKNIQY
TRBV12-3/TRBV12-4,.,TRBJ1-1,ATGRLNTEAF
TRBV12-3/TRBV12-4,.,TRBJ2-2,ASSRTPGVRELF
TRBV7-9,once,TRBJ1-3,ASSHGQSSGNTIY
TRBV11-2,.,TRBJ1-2,ASSVGGFGGYT
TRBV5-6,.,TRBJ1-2,ASSHGEGEAYGYT
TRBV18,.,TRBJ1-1,ASSPPLGGNTEAF
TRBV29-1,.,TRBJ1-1,SVLDGPDTEAF
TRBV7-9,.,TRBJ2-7,ASSLAPHEQY
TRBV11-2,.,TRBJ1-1,ASSLESSIEAF
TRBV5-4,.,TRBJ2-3,ASSLGDRGTDTQY
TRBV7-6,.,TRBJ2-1,ASSLAHLVASFSYNEQF
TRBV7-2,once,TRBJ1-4,ASSSNRGLRNEKLF
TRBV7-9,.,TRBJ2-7,ASSLKAREQY
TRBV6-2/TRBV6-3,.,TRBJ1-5,ASSYDGRGISVHQPQH
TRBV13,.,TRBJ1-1,ASSFPWTGNIDGNTEAF
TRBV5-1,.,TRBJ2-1,ASSLANLGSGHEQF
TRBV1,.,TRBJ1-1,TSSREKGSDTEAF
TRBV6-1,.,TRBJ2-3,ASSESGSSTDTQY
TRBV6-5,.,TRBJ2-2,ASSYSGWGSGELF
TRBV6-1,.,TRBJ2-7,ASSGDRIYYEQY
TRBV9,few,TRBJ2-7,ASSRGTPYEQY
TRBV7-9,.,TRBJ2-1,ASQSGDYNEQF
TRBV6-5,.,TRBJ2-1,ASSYSGGQGNGNEQF